The 18 T cell receptor beta chains given below trace back to one sample, sequenced in a study of post-analysis software for immune sequencing data. Overall study findings and caveats: Controls showed lower frequencies than patients for several TRBV segments, and TRBV5-6, TRBV5-1 and TRBV20-1 were among these.

No antigen has been assigned to these receptors. Built from TCR beta cDNA, the libraries had unique molecular identifiers in them. TCRdb re-analysed the PCR reads in MiXCR, keeping a single row per CDR3 protein. The sample includes hundreds of thousands of distinct CDR3 sequences, about 32% of them seen just once. Specimen: blood. These receptors were taken from a girl under 18 with multiple sclerosis.

The gene calls are TRBV6-2 or TRBV6-3 and TRBJ2-3; TRBD2 might be the D (6 bases). Germline CDR1 is MNHEY and CDR2 is SVGEGT. The V gene lost 6 bases and the J gene lost 3 bases, with 13 bases spanning the gap. This CDR3 contains 14 residues. CDR3 amino acids: CASRTGALTDTQYF. DNA of the CDR3: TGTGCCAGCAGGACGGGAGCTCTAACAGATACGCAGTATTTT.

This clonotype was seen more than once but under ten times. The chain recombines TRBV7-2 with TRBJ2-3; perhaps TRBD1 as D (6 bases). This CDR3 region has 15 residues. Trimming removed 6 bases at V and 1 base at J, with 14 bases between. Germline CDR1 SGHTA, CDR2 FQGNSA. The CDR3 region has the DNA TGTGCCAGCAGACCCGACAGGCGGGGCACAGATACGCAGTATTTT. The encoded protein is CASRPDRRGTDTQYF.

As to this clonotype: One junction end does not reproduce the germline sequence, and a read error may be involved. The rearrangement links TRBV9 to TRBJ2-7; no clear D. This CDR3 is 15 amino acids long. Germline assignment: CDR1 SGDLS and CDR2 YYNGEE. DNA of the CDR3: TGTGTCAGCAGCGTAGCTGCCGGGTTCCTCTACGAGCAGTACTTC. Its protein product is CVSSVAAGFLYEQYF.

The chain employs TRBV5-1 and TRBJ1-2, with TRBD1 identical over 7 bases. Trimming took 0 bases from V and 2 from J; bases not matched to a gene: 13. The CDR3 extends over 18 amino acids. The germline CDR1 and CDR2 sequences are SGHRS and YFSETQ. CDR3 loop: CASSLDYRYGQANYGYTF. The CDR3, as DNA: TGCGCCAGCAGCTTGGACTATCGCTACGGACAGGCAAACTATGGCTACACCTTC.

This clonotype turned up a few times. The gene calls are TRBV11-2 and TRBJ2-5, with 7 bases aligning to TRBD1. V shed 0 bases and J 5 bases; nucleotides not matched to a gene: 6. Germline V lookup: CDR1 SGHAT, CDR2 FQNNGV. The CDR3 is 15 residues long. CDR3 bases: TGTGCCAGCAGCTTAGACAGGGGGTTGGGGGAGACCCAGTACTTC. It translates to CASSLDRGLGETQYF.

This clonotype showed up just a few times. This chain uses TRBV6-1 with TRBJ2-1; TRBD1 matches 8 bases. The germline gives CDR1 MNHNS, CDR2 SASEGT. The CDR3 spans 18 residues. The V and J ends lost 3 bases and 5 bases, in that order; junction bases with no gene match: 15. The CDR3 region is CASSDRGRGLARNNEQFF. The CDR3 bases are TGTGCCAGCAGTGACAGGGGGCGCGGGCTAGCGAGAAACAATGAGCAGTTCTTC.

This clonotype was picked up a small number of times. The chain joins TRBV7-9 to TRBJ2-1; D is perhaps TRBD2 (7 bases). Trimming shortened V by 3 bases and J by 3 bases, and 21 bases separated the two germline ends. Germline lookup yields CDR1 SEHNR and CDR2 FQNEAQ (reference sequence). CDR3 length: 18 amino acids. CDR3 in DNA: TGTGCCAGCAGCTTCGGGGGCGCGGGGGTCCTCATCTACAATGAGCAGTTCTTC. Amino acid sequence: CASSFGGAGVLIYNEQFF.

There are a few counts of this clonotype. The chain uses TRBV6-5 and TRBJ2-5; D gene ambiguous. This CDR3 is built from 13 residues. V gave up 5 bases and J gave up 4 bases, with 11 bases separating them. Germline assignment: CDR1 MNHEY and CDR2 SVGAGI. CDR3 sequence reads: CASSQTPRETQYF. The CDR3 bases are TGTGCCAGCAGTCAGACTCCGAGAGAGACCCAGTACTTC.

The chain recombines TRBV12-3 or TRBV12-4 with TRBJ2-7; 9 bases are a match to TRBD1. Near its end, the DNA agrees better with TRBJ2-5, so the J call may be wrong. The CDR3 runs to 14 residues. The CDR3 reads CASSRTGEQETQYF. Here the CDR3 DNA reads TGTGCCAGCAGTCGGACAGGGGAACAAGAGACCCAGTACTTC.

This clonotype has more than one count but fewer than ten. One junction end disagrees with the germline gene, perhaps due to a read error. This rearrangement joins TRBV2 to TRBJ2-7; a weak D match, TRBD1 (5 bases). This CDR3 has 13 amino acids. CDR1 and CDR2 (germline): SNHLY, FYNNEI. In DNA, the CDR3 is TGTGTCAGCGAAACAGGAGATTCCTACGAGCAGTACTTC. This translates into CVSETGDSYEQYF.

This clonotype was counted a few times. V and J are TRBV20-1 and TRBJ2-1; TRBD2 matches at 14 bases. Germline V gives CDR1 DFQATT, CDR2 SNEGSKA (reference sequence). V shed 8 bases and J 9 bases; nucleotides not matched to a gene: 15. The CDR3 loop spans 16 amino acids. The CDR3 sequence: CSPTQSTSGGAAEQFF. CDR3 DNA sequence: TGCAGTCCTACACAGTCGACTAGCGGGGGGGCCGCTGAGCAGTTCTTC.

This clonotype was observed many times. The CDR3 DNA reads as TGTGCCAGCAGTTCCCCACTTCTAGCGTGGTCCTACAATGAGCAGTTCTTC. This encodes CASSSPLLAWSYNEQFF. V usage is TRBV12-3 or TRBV12-4 and J usage is TRBJ2-1; maybe TRBD2 (6 bases). CDR3 length equals 17 residues. V dropped 4 bases and J dropped 1 base, with 17 bases sitting between them.

This clonotype appeared once. This may come from a read error, since a much larger clone is one base off. The J gene is TRBJ2-7, the V gene TRBV28, with D tentatively TRBD1 (5 bases). The CDR3 sequence is 16 residues long. CDR1 is MDHEN and CDR2 is SYDVKM in the germline V gene. The CDR3 loop reads CTSSPAQVLKAYEQYF. DNA for the CDR3: TGTACCAGCAGTCCCGCACAGGTTTTAAAGGCCTACGAGCAGTACTTC. Variable domain in full (rest from reference TRBV28 and TRBJ2-7): DVKVTQSSRYLVKRTGEKVFLECVQDMDHENMFWYRQDPGLGLRLIYFSYDVKMKEKGDIPEGYSVSREKKERFSLILESASTNQTSMYLCTSSPAQVLKAYEQYFGPGTRLTVT.

With respect to this clonotype: One junction end does not reproduce the germline sequence, and a read error may be involved. This chain's CDR3 is CAISSQRAGNEKLFF. The DNA of the CDR3 is TGTGCCATCAGCTCCCAGCGGGCGGGGAATGAAAAACTGTTTTTT. The V call is TRBV7-2, the J call TRBJ1-4; the D is unclear. From germline, CDR1 is SGHTA and CDR2 FQGNSA. The CDR3 loop spans 15 amino acids.

CDR3 nucleotide sequence: TGTGCCAGCATTCTACGGGGACTGCACTATGGCTACACCTTC. Its translation is CASILRGLHYGYTF. This sequence joins TRBV28 and TRBJ1-2, with D maybe TRBD1 (5 bases). Germline V gives CDR1 MDHEN, CDR2 SYDVKM. This CDR3 region has 14 residues. Deletions cut 7 bases from V and 3 bases from J, with 15 bases between.

This clonotype was observed a handful of times. This chain uses TRBV6-1 with TRBJ2-5, with a weak D call TRBD1 (7 bases). The DNA matches TRBJ2-7 better at its end, which makes the J call doubtful. CDR1 MNHNS and CDR2 SASEGT come from the germline V gene. The CDR3 contains 15 residues. The CDR3 here is CASSEALRGAYEQYF. In DNA form, the CDR3 reads TGTGCCAGCAGTGAAGCGCTCAGGGGGGCCTACGAGCAGTACTTC.

This chain links TRBV4-3 with TRBJ2-2; possibly TRBD1 or TRBD2 for D (5 bases each). Trimming removed 0 bases from V and 7 bases from J, with 15 bases in between. Germline V gives CDR1 LGHNA, CDR2 YSLEER. This CDR3 has 16 residues. The CDR3 sequence: CASSQDERGAGGELFF. DNA for the CDR3: TGCGCCAGCAGCCAAGACGAGCGAGGGGCTGGCGGGGAGCTGTTTTTT.

This clonotype has a handful of counts. This chain connects TRBV7-2 to TRBJ2-7; tentative D call: TRBD2 (6 bases). Germline values: CDR1 SGHTA, CDR2 FQGNSA. The V and J ends lost 5 bases and 3 bases respectively, with 23 bases between them. The CDR3 extends over 17 amino acids. Written as DNA, the CDR3 is TGTGCCAGCAGCCTCATTCCGGGGGACTGGACTTTCTACGAGCAGTACTTC. Its protein product is CASSLIPGDWTFYEQYF.